These 17 T cell receptor beta chains came from one sample sequenced in a study of control samples from healthy donors and cancer patients. The data were produced by immunoSEQ multiplex PCR, yet TCRdb's version contains in-frame clones alone and is incomplete. The sample includes about 150,000 clones, roughly 94% of them seen just once. The sequenced sample was blood. Every receptor here comes from a woman in her thirties or forties in good health.

The chain uses TRBV5-5 and TRBJ1-2; D is perhaps TRBD1 (5 bases). Germline CDR1 reads SGHKS; CDR2 reads YYEKEE (reference sequence). V lost 0 bases to trimming and J lost 7 bases, with 19 bases between them. The CDR3 length is 16 residues. The CDR3 loop is CASSLEGTRGGTGYTF. CDR3 DNA sequence: TGTGCCAGCAGCTTGGAAGGTACCCGGGGGGGGACTGGCTACACCTTC.

This clone was detected once. V usage is TRBV7-2 and J usage is TRBJ1-2, with D perhaps TRBD1 (6 bases). The CDR3 is made up of 13 amino acids. Germline CDR1 SGHTA, CDR2 FQGNSA. Trimming removed 6 bases from V and 4 bases from J, with 12 bases in between. The CDR3 sequence: CASSRTESYGYTF. In DNA form, the CDR3 reads TGTGCCAGCAGTCGGACAGAGAGCTATGGCTACACCTTC.

The rearrangement links TRBV6-6 to TRBJ2-7; perhaps D is TRBD1 or TRBD2 (5 bases each). CDR3 length: 15 amino acids. The ends were cut back, 8 bases at V and 6 bases at J, with 23 bases in the middle. From germline, CDR1 is MNHNY and CDR2 SVGAGI (reference sequence). In DNA, the CDR3 is TGTGCCAGCCTTGCTGTAAGGGGCTATGGGGGCGAGCAGTACTTC. Translating it yields CASLAVRGYGGEQYF.

The chain recombines TRBV5-6 with TRBJ2-6; D call uncertain. Trimming removed 2 bases from V and 4 bases from J, with 16 bases in between. Looked up from germline, CDR1 is SGHDT and CDR2 is YYEEEE. The CDR3 length is 17 residues. This CDR3 is CASSLLGRALGANVLTF. The DNA for the CDR3 is TGTGCCAGCAGCTTATTAGGTCGGGCGTTGGGGGCCAACGTCCTGACTTTC.

This clone was detected only once. This chain connects TRBV7-2 to TRBJ1-1; no firm D call. Germline assignment: CDR1 SGHTA and CDR2 FQGNSA. This CDR3 has 13 residues. V gave up 1 base and J gave up 10 bases, with 13 bases separating them. In DNA, the CDR3 is TGTGCCAGCAGCTTAGATTCGTCGGGAGGAGCTTTCTTT. Protein product: CASSLDSSGGAFF.

This chain uses TRBV5-1 with TRBJ1-1; D might be TRBD1 (6 bases). V was pared by 0 bases and J by 3 bases, with 15 bases between. From germline, CDR1 is SGHRS and CDR2 YFSETQ. The CDR3 has 16 amino acids. The CDR3 DNA sequence: TGCGCCAGCAGCTTGGGGCCCACAGGGTACGACACTGAAGCTTTCTTT. This codes for CASSLGPTGYDTEAFF.

In its sample, this clone was seen once. The chain couples TRBV6-5 to TRBJ2-5; a possible D gene is TRBD2 (6 bases). The ends were cut back, 2 bases at V and 4 bases at J, with 14 bases in the middle. This CDR3 has 15 amino acids. Germline CDR1 and CDR2: MNHEY and SVGAGI. This CDR3 is CASSYVGGGVETQYF. In nucleotides, the CDR3 is TGTGCCAGCAGTTACGTTGGGGGAGGAGTAGAGACCCAGTACTTC.

V gene TRBV12-3 or TRBV12-4 combines with J gene TRBJ1-2; D is possibly TRBD1 (5 bases). The V end lost 2 bases, the J end lost 7 bases, and 8 bases lay between the germline ends. The CDR3 contains 12 residues. In DNA form, the CDR3 reads TGTGCCAGCAGTTTAACAGGATCTGGCTACACCTTC. This encodes CASSLTGSGYTF.

The chain combines TRBV5-1 with TRBJ1-2; D unresolved. CDR3 length: 14 residues. V was clipped by 0 bases and J by 4 bases, with 10 bases between them. The germline V gene has CDR1 SGHRS and CDR2 YFSETQ. Here the CDR3 DNA reads TGCGCCAGCAGCTTGGGACCGACCTCCTATGGCTACACCTTC. It yields the protein CASSLGPTSYGYTF.

Concerning this clone itself: A read error may produce the germline difference seen at one junction end. Different DNA sequences within this sample yield the same CDR3. The rearrangement links TRBV6-6 to TRBJ2-3, with D maybe TRBD2 (6 bases). The length of the CDR3 is 13 residues. Germline V gives CDR1 MNHNY, CDR2 SVGAGI (reference sequence). In nucleotides, the CDR3 is TGTGCCAGCAGTTGGGGAGGCACAGATACGCAATATTTT. Translated: CASSWGGTDTQYF.

This clone appeared once. The chain carries TRBV27 and TRBJ2-3; D gene uncertain. Trimming stripped 4 bases from V and 5 bases from J, with 7 bases between. This CDR3 has 12 residues. Germline loops: CDR1 MNHEY, CDR2 SMNVEV (reference sequence). The CDR3 coding sequence is TGTGCCAGCAGTTCCTGGGGAGATACGCAGTATTTT. Its protein is CASSSWGDTQYF.

The chain combines TRBV4-3 with TRBJ1-1; maybe TRBD1 (6 bases). V gave up 4 bases and J gave up 3 bases, with 9 bases separating them. This CDR3 is built from 13 residues. CDR1 and CDR2 (germline): LGHNA, YSLEER. CDR3 bases: TGCGCCAGCAGCCGACAGGATGACACTGAAGCTTTCTTT. This sequence encodes CASSRQDDTEAFF.

The rearrangement uses TRBV18 and TRBJ2-7, with 11 nucleotides matching TRBD1. Germline assignment: CDR1 KGHSH and CDR2 LQKENI. The CDR3 is 15 residues long. The junction had 9 bases not matched to a gene; V was cut back by 5 bases and J by 6 bases. The CDR3 DNA sequence: TGTGCCAGCTCATCATCCGGACAGGGGGCAGGCGAGCAGTACTTC. Translated: CASSSSGQGAGEQYF.

In this sample, this clone turned up once. The chain couples TRBV30 to TRBJ1-1; D unresolved. V was shortened by 3 bases and J by 0 bases, with 14 bases between the two germline ends. Per germline, CDR1 GTSNPN and CDR2 SVGIG (reference sequence). There are 15 residues in the CDR3. The CDR3 nucleotides are TGTGCCTGGAGAAACTACCCGAGGCTGAACACTGAAGCTTTCTTT. The encoded protein is CAWRNYPRLNTEAFF.

V is TRBV6-5 and J is TRBJ1-1; possibly TRBD1 for D (5 bases). Trimming took off 5 bases at V and 0 bases at J, with 7 bases between the two ends. The CDR3 contains 13 residues. Per germline, CDR1 MNHEY and CDR2 SVGAGI. In DNA, the CDR3 is TGTGCCAGCAGTCAGGGAGTGAACACTGAAGCTTTCTTT. Its protein product is CASSQGVNTEAFF.

The chain carries TRBV9 and TRBJ2-7, with 10 bases fitting TRBD1. This CDR3 region has 14 residues. V lost 4 bases to trimming and J lost 5 bases; unmatched junction nucleotides: 6. Germline lookup yields CDR1 SGDLS and CDR2 YYNGEE. CDR3 bases: TGTGCCAGCAGCCTCGGGACAGGGGTCCACGAGCAGTACTTC. Translating it yields CASSLGTGVHEQYF.

V and J are TRBV7-3 and TRBJ2-1, with TRBD2 identical over 8 bases. In germline, CDR1 is SGHTA, CDR2 FQGTGA. The CDR3 is 15 amino acids. V lost 2 bases and J lost 4; bases outside the gene matches: 4. As DNA, the CDR3 is TGTGCCAGCAGCTTACAGCGGGGGCCTTACAATGAGCAGTTCTTC. Amino acids: CASSLQRGPYNEQFF.